The next 11 T cell receptor beta chains were all read from a single sample in a study of neurological immune-mediated disorders. TCRdb passed the 5' RACE reads through MiXCR, listing each CDR3 protein once. The table has 71,000 or so distinct CDR3 sequences, roughly 13% seen once. The time point here: longitudinal time-point 1 (baseline). Input material: PBMCs. The receptors stem from a female donor with HTLV-1-associated myelopathy (HAM/TSP).

There are many counts of this clonotype. V gene TRBV7-9 combines with J gene TRBJ2-2; D is perhaps TRBD1 (6 bases). The CDR3 sequence is 15 residues long. V was pared by 5 bases and J by 3 bases, with 13 bases between. The germline V gene encodes CDR1 SEHNR and CDR2 FQNEAQ (reference sequence). The CDR3 here is CASSPQTGYTGELFF. The CDR3 DNA follows: TGTGCCAGCAGCCCACAAACAGGGTACACCGGGGAGCTGTTTTTT.

The sample holds many counts of this clonotype. This chain uses TRBV20-1 with TRBJ2-2, with a possible D match to TRBD1 (6 bases). The germline gives CDR1 DFQATT, CDR2 SNEGSKA (reference sequence). With 0 bases removed from V and 7 bases from J, the gap between germline ends came to 15 bases. CDR3 length: 15 residues. The CDR3 DNA sequence: TGCAGTGCTAGAGATGACATAACAGGGAGCGGGGAGCTGTTTTTT. Protein sequence: CSARDDITGSGELFF.

The chain links TRBV6-2 or TRBV6-3 to TRBJ2-2; 10 bases match TRBD1. J gave up 6 bases and V 1 base, and 2 bases lay outside the gene matches. The CDR3 consists of 15 residues. Germline V gene lookup returns CDR1 MNHEY and CDR2 SVGEGT. CDR3 sequence (DNA): TGTGCCAGCAGTTACTGGACAGGGGGTTCCGGGGAGCTGTTTTTT. Translated: CASSYWTGGSGELFF.

Only a few counts were recorded for this clonotype. V and J are TRBV12-3 or TRBV12-4 and TRBJ1-1; D call uncertain. The V end lost 3 bases, the J end lost 1 base, and 9 bases lay between the germline ends. The CDR3 totals 14 residues. CDR3 DNA sequence: TGTGCCAGCAGTTTGTGGGAGGGGAACACTGAAGCTTTCTTT. As protein: CASSLWEGNTEAFF.

The chain carries TRBV21-1 and TRBJ2-4; TRBD1 is the table's D call, not checked against the DNA. TRBV21-1 is designated a pseudogene. This CDR3 comprises 17 residues. The CDR3 sequence is CASSNKGQGVAKNIQYF. CDR3 bases: TGTGCCAGCAGCAACAAGGGACAGGGGGTAGCCAAAAACATTCAGTACTTC.

This clonotype was observed a handful of times. The chain employs TRBV6-5 and TRBJ2-6; D not resolved. The germline V and J ends were trimmed by 5 bases and 1 base, with 12 bases remaining between them. CDR1 is MNHEY and CDR2 is SVGAGI in the germline V gene. The length of the CDR3 is 16 residues. The CDR3 sequence is CASSRQLVSGANVLTF. CDR3 DNA: TGTGCCAGCAGTCGACAATTGGTGTCTGGGGCCAACGTCCTGACTTTC.

Note on this clonotype: A much larger clone lies a single base off, so this may be a read error. V is TRBV12-3 or TRBV12-4 and J is TRBJ2-7; D may be TRBD2 (6 bases). The CDR3 totals 14 residues. In DNA form, the CDR3 reads TGTGGCAGCAGTTTAGTTCCCGTGCGGGGCGAGCAGTACTTC. The encoded protein is CGSSLVPVRGEQYF.

This clonotype was found many times. V usage is TRBV5-1 and J usage is TRBJ2-7, with 14 bases fitting TRBD2. The J segment lost 4 bases and the V segment lost 0 bases, leaving 3 bases of the junction unmatched. The germline V gene encodes CDR1 SGHRS and CDR2 YFSETQ. The length of the CDR3 is 16 residues. CDR3 loop: CASSLAGTSGGYEQYF. In nucleotides, the CDR3 is TGCGCCAGCAGCTTGGCCGGGACTAGCGGGGGATACGAGCAGTACTTC.

At least ten counts were recorded for this clonotype. The chain carries TRBV5-1 and TRBJ2-1, with TRBD1 matching over 7 bases. The trim removed 0 bases at V and 7 bases at J, leaving 4 bases unmatched. Germline CDR1 SGHRS, CDR2 YFSETQ. The CDR3 spans 14 residues. DNA of the CDR3: TGCGCCAGCAGCTTGGGACAGGGCGTTAATGAGCAGTTCTTC. It codes for CASSLGQGVNEQFF.

This clonotype was seen once. One end of the junction varies from germline; a read error may be responsible. This chain uses TRBV5-1 with TRBJ2-5; 8 bases align to TRBD1. This CDR3 contains 13 residues. The V gene's germline CDR1 is SGHRS and CDR2 YFSETQ. The DNA for the CDR3 is TGCGCCAGCAGCAGGACAGGGCTGCCATACGAGGATTTC. Its protein is CASSRTGLPYEDF.

There are many counts of this clonotype. The chain employs TRBV2 and TRBJ1-2, with D possibly TRBD1 on 6 matching bases. Looked up from germline, CDR1 is SNHLY and CDR2 is FYNNEI. V was trimmed by 6 bases and J by 2 bases, leaving 16 bases between them. The CDR3 totals 15 residues. CDR3 nucleotide sequence: TGTGCCAGCAGCCAACAGGGAAGCTCGAACTATGGCTACACCTTC. Its protein product is CASSQQGSSNYGYTF.